The 11 T cell receptor beta chains in this list originate from one sample, sequenced in a study of PD-L1 blockade in urothelial cancer. Using immunoSEQ multiplex PCR, the repertoire was profiled, and TCRdb retains in-frame clones only, with some absent. The sample holds 35,000 to 40,000 clones, just under 85% seen once. As to time point: pretreatment peripheral blood. The sample consisted of PBMCs, taken around atezolizumab (anti-PD-L1) treatment. The receptors stem from an elderly man with urothelial cancer.

This chain connects TRBV19 to TRBJ2-2; the D gene is possibly TRBD2 (5 bases). The CDR3 loop spans 13 amino acids. CDR1 and CDR2 from the germline V gene are LNHDA and SQIVND (reference sequence). V lost 2 bases and J lost 6, with 7 bases in between. This chain's CDR3 is CASSITRAGELFF. The CDR3 DNA sequence: TGTGCCAGTAGTATAACGCGGGCCGGGGAGCTGTTTTTT.

The V call is TRBV30, the J call TRBJ1-1, with 10 nucleotides matching TRBD1. J gave up 4 bases and V 8 bases, and 7 bases lay outside the gene matches. Germline V CDR1 and CDR2: GTSNPN, SVGIG (reference sequence). The CDR3 has 13 residues. CDR3 bases: TGTGCCAGGGGGAGGACAGGGGGCACTGAAGCTTTCTTT. Protein sequence: CARGRTGGTEAFF.

The chain couples TRBV6-5 to TRBJ2-7; TRBD2 aligns across 11 bases. Germline CDR1 MNHEY, CDR2 SVGAGI. This CDR3 has 15 amino acids. V was pared by 5 bases and J by 6 bases, with 9 bases of the junction left unmatched. The DNA for the CDR3 is TGTGCCAGCAGTACCCTAGCGGGAGGCCCCCTCGAGCAGTACTTC. It codes for CASSTLAGGPLEQYF.

V gene TRBV7-6 combines with J gene TRBJ2-1; TRBD2 matches at 8 bases. Trimming removed 9 bases from V and 7 bases from J; junction bases left unmatched: 11. Germline V gene sequence: CDR1 SGHVS, CDR2 FNYEAQ. CDR3 length equals 14 residues. This chain's CDR3 is CASAEGVAGNEQFF. In DNA, the CDR3 is TGTGCCAGTGCGGAGGGGGTAGCGGGGAATGAGCAGTTCTTC.

The chain has TRBV5-1 and TRBJ2-7; TRBD1 aligns across 9 bases. Germline V gives CDR1 SGHRS, CDR2 YFSETQ. The CDR3 totals 16 residues. V was pared by 4 bases and J by 4 bases, with 12 bases of the junction left unmatched. The CDR3 sequence: CASSQATGTGLYEQYF. Written as DNA, the CDR3 is TGCGCCAGCAGCCAAGCCACCGGGACAGGGCTTTACGAGCAGTACTTC.

The chain carries TRBV7-9 and TRBJ2-2; D perhaps matches TRBD1 (6 bases). The ends were cut back, 11 bases at V and 4 bases at J, with 17 bases in the middle. CDR1 is SEHNR and CDR2 is FQNEAQ in the germline V gene (reference sequence). This CDR3 region has 14 residues. The chain's CDR3 is CAGHQGSSTGELFF. CDR3 coding DNA: TGTGCCGGCCACCAGGGGTCGAGCACCGGGGAGCTGTTTTTT.

This rearrangement joins TRBV4-2 to TRBJ2-5, with 8 bases identical to TRBD1. Germline V gene lookup returns CDR1 LGHNA and CDR2 YNFKEQ. CDR3 length: 16 amino acids. With V trimmed by 1 base and J by 2 bases, 6 bases remained unmatched. Here the CDR3 DNA reads TGTGCCAGCAGCCAAGTGGAGACAGGGGATCAAGAGACCCAGTACTTC. This encodes CASSQVETGDQETQYF.

This chain joins TRBV30 and TRBJ1-4; perhaps TRBD1 as D (5 bases). With 4 bases removed from V and 6 bases from J, the gap between germline ends came to 15 bases. The germline V gene encodes CDR1 GTSNPN and CDR2 SVGIG (reference sequence). This CDR3 comprises 14 residues. The CDR3 sequence is CAWTPGLGDEKLFF. The DNA for the CDR3 is TGTGCCTGGACACCGGGACTCGGGGATGAAAAACTGTTTTTT.

In this sample, this clone turned up a few times. The V gene is TRBV7-2, the J gene TRBJ2-7; 8 bases align to TRBD1. Germline V gene data show CDR1 as SGHTA and CDR2 as FQGNSA. V shed 3 bases and J 7 bases; nucleotides not matched to a gene: 2. This CDR3 has 12 amino acids. In DNA, the CDR3 is TGTGCCAGCAGCTTCGACAGGGGAGAGCAGTACTTC. Translation gives CASSFDRGEQYF. Based on the CDR3 plus reference TRBV7-2 and TRBJ2-7, the full variable domain is GAGVSQSPSNKVTEKGKDVELRCDPISGHTALYWYRQSLGQGLEFLIYFQGNSAPDKSGLPSDRFSAERTGGSVSTLTIQRTQQEDSAVYLCASSFDRGEQYFGPGTRLTVT.

Written as DNA, the CDR3 is TGTGCCAGCAGTTACTCGGGAGCGGGAGTGGGTGAGCAGTACTTC. Amino acid sequence: CASSYSGAGVGEQYF. The chain uses TRBV6-5 and TRBJ2-7; 8 nucleotides align to TRBD2. V trimming: 0 bases; J trimming: 7 bases; junction bases outside the gene matches: 8. This CDR3 comprises 15 residues. Per germline, CDR1 MNHEY and CDR2 SVGAGI.

The gene calls are TRBV5-1 and TRBJ2-7; weak D call: TRBD2 (6 bases). The germline gives CDR1 SGHRS, CDR2 YFSETQ. The V and J ends lost 4 bases and 6 bases respectively, with 17 bases between them. This CDR3 contains 14 residues. The DNA of the CDR3 is TGCGCCAGCAGCCTACGGGAGTCTCCGTCCGAGCAGTACTTC. Its translation is CASSLRESPSEQYF.